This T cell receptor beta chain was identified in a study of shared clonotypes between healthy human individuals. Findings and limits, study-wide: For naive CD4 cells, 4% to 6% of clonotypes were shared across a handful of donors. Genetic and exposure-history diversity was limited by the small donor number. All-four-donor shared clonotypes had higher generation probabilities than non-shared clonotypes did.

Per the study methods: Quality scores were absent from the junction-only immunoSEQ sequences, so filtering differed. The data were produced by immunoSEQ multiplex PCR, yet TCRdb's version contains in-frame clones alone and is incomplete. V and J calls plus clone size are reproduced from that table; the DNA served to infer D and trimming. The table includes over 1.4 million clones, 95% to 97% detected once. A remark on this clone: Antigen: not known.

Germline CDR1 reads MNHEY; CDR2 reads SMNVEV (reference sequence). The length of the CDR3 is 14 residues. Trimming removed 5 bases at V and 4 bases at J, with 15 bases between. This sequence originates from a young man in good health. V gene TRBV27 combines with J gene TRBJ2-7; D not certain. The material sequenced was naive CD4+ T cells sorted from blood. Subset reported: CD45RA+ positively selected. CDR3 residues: CASSRPGGSYEQYF. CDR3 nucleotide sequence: TGTGCCAGCAGTCGCCCAGGTGGTAGTTACGAGCAGTACTTC.